This T cell receptor beta chain was identified in a study of blood T cell repertoires in COVID-19. Across the study: Some COVID-19 samples were acute and others convalescent; all came from the United States, Italy and Spain.

The age range of participants was 18 to 89 years, with residence in around 22 US areas. The method was immunoSEQ multiplex PCR; TCRdb's version includes in-frame clones alone and lacks a portion of them. The sample carries approximately 360,000 clones, 88% recorded once. V lost 5 bases and J lost 2, with 13 bases in between. Germline-derived CDR1 and CDR2 are GTSNPN and SVGIG (reference sequence). The CDR3 is 13 residues long. This clone was counted once. The sequencing input was PBMCs or T cells enriched from blood (not recorded which). The rearrangement joins TRBV30 to TRBJ2-7; D is ambiguous. The clonotype originates from a woman in her twenties or thirties with acute COVID-19. The CDR3 DNA reads as TGTGCCTGGGAAAATGAACAGACCTACGAGCAGTACTTC. This translates into CAWENEQTYEQYF.